This TCR beta chain was identified in a study of cytomegalovirus exposure and HLA in healthy donors (dated by TCRdb to between 2016 and 2019). A note on the overall study: An earlier analysis of more than 550 of the donors reported 250 to 300 Gb of sequence data and around 120 million unique TCR beta sequences obtained from about 179 million T cells. Using immunosequencing, the study profiled T cell repertoires from fewer than 850 subjects and related those repertoires to cytomegalovirus serostatus. The genetic ancestry cluster associated with self-reported Caucasian donors included around four fifths of the 350 to 500 genotyped donors. To study patterns of TCR occurrence, a later analysis re-analyzed previously published TCR beta repertoires from several hundred donors and added high-resolution HLA genotyping. Donor age, sex, ethnicity and CMV serostatus were compiled alongside the repertoire data. In the later analysis, no new phenotypic data were used to find candidate immune exposures; instead, reliance was placed on TCR beta sequences and their occurrence across donors. The study combined high-throughput TCR immunosequencing, statistical association of individual TCRs with disease status, and machine learning to predict cytomegalovirus infection status. Approximately 300 gigabases of sequencing data and around 80 million unique TCR sequences made up an early release that covered nearly 650 HLA-typed donors. The aim of the study was to test whether cataloging public T cell receptors could identify signatures of past pathogen exposure. Typing coverage varied by locus: roughly 620-640 donors for A, B, C, DRB1 and DQB1; roughly 500 for DQA1; approximately 610 for DPA1; 400 to 480 for DPB1. Because of strong linkage in the cohort, 4 to 6 DR-DQ haplotypes were treated as single units for association and clustering. Across 398 genotyped donors of the cohort, an average of 235,054 unique TCR beta nucleotide sequences per donor were sequenced, and 15% to 20% of those sequences were non-productive. Along with the roughly 700-subject first cohort, a separate validation cohort of around 110 different subjects was used. An earlier analysis of 587 of the donors used high-throughput TCR beta sequencing to judge whether each TCR beta V gene segment behaved as functional or pseudogenic. All discovery cohort repertoires had been generated using a single sequencing platform. In a later genetic analysis, genome-wide SNP genotypes for about three fifths of the 666 donors were used, and that subset was treated as a discovery cohort. HLA typing covered class I and class II loci at four-digit resolution. Results the study describes overall, beyond this receptor: Linkage disequilibrium might explain the correlated functional status among segregating V segments, but an unknown experimental factor could not be ruled out. A further reported finding was that TCR beta sequences accurately predicted the HLA-A and HLA-B alleles for most subjects in the first cohort. In a later analysis, HLA-associated TCR beta chains were found to be more clonally expanded and to have lower generation probabilities than equally common non-associated chains. In an earlier analysis of approximately 590 of the donors, most TCR beta V segments appeared in productive rearrangements about 87% or about 30% of the time, broadly matching IMGT annotations. Assigning TCR associations to individual alleles was difficult when HLA alleles, especially DR and DQ, strongly co-occurred. A cluster of highly shared sequence variants was judged likely to represent a technical artifact of the sequencing pipeline. Across donors, most TCR sequences were observed very rarely, whereas some public TCRs were present in many individuals. According to the authors, the approach could potentially be generalized to other disease states and immunological phenotypes. A later analysis reported that several top co-occurrence clusters appeared linked to parvovirus B19, influenza, CMV and Epstein-Barr virus. In a later analysis, TCR association rates were found to vary across HLA loci, with the most associated TCRs seen for DRB1 alleles and the fewest for HLA-C alleles. Roughly uniform sequencing depth across donors was assumed in presence/absence analyses, although this assumption may not hold. Only TCR beta chains were sequenced in this cohort, and the absence of alpha or paired-chain data limited detectable features. Because counts were too low, fewer than 20 rarely observed V segments, including chromosome 9 orphons, were excluded from the earlier analysis of roughly 580 of the donors. CMV serostatus was the only immune exposure information available for the cohort. Specific HLA alleles were associated with about 17,000 TCR beta sequences at a false discovery rate of 0.05 in a later analysis. In vitro tests confirmed that a few of the cytomegalovirus-associated TCR beta chains recognize cytomegalovirus antigens. In a later genetic analysis, a missense DCLRE1C variant was associated with V-gene and J-gene trimming of TCR beta chains, and the association was replicated in an independent cohort. A total of around 150 TCR beta chains were listed by the study as associated with cytomegalovirus. Because HLA typing was unavailable for some donors at each locus, only the typed subset was used in association tests. Most CMV-associated TCR beta chains appeared to be HLA-restricted in a later analysis, and the HLA associations seemed to be driven largely by CMV exposure. According to a later genetic analysis, donors in an Asian-associated ancestry cluster had fewer N-insertions in productive TCRs than the approximately 700-donor mean. The classifier was reported to diagnose cytomegalovirus status with high specificity and sensitivity in both the original cohort and the validation cohort.

The library was obtained by the immunoSEQ multiplex PCR assay. The multiplex PCR relied on a mix of 60 forward primers for TCR Vbeta segments and 13 reverse primers for TCR Jbeta segments. Amplification of the CDR3 region of rearranged TCR beta genes was performed with a multiplex PCR assay on genomic DNA. Amplified TCR beta libraries were sequenced as 87-base-pair reads on the Illumina HiSeq System. The paper's data handling went like this. Across the roughly 640 repertoires, a later analysis counted approximately 83 million unique TCR beta chains, around 11 million of which were shared by at least two donors. To remove PCR and sequencing errors, raw reads were error-corrected and collapsed into unique sequences using a nearest-neighbor algorithm that merged closely related sequences. Alignment of CDR3 sequences to IMGT reference sequences was used to assign V, D and J gene segments. For a sequence to be retained, at least a six-nucleotide match to both a V gene segment and a J gene segment was required. Rearrangements were classified as productive when the CDR3 lacked stop codons and remained in frame with V and J, and all other rearrangements were classified as non-productive. Following IMGT convention, CDR3 was defined as the stretch from the second conserved V-encoded cysteine up to the conserved J-encoded phenylalanine. In an earlier analysis of approximately 590 of the donors, sequences lacking an unambiguous match to a single V gene segment were excluded. An earlier analysis of several hundred of the donors called V segments functional above 56.7% productive rearrangements and segregating when the between-donor standard deviation exceeded 5%. A statistical classification framework was built for diagnosing cytomegalovirus status from the catalog of TCR beta chain sequences. V and J gene assignment, in a later analysis, came from comparing TCR nucleotide sequences with IMGT/GENE-DB human TR gene sequences. The TCRdist pipeline was used in a later analysis to assign CDR3 sequences and most-parsimonious VDJ recombination scenarios. In a later analysis, every TCR beta chain was defined by the combination of its CDR3 amino acid sequence and its V-gene family, and reads without a unique V-gene family were dropped. As a way to deal with suspected cross-contamination and a sequencing artifact, a later analysis dropped 450 to 600 nucleotide sequences that were highly shared and had low generation probability. A later analysis calculated a clonal expansion index for each public chain from normalized within-repertoire ranks of inferred template counts. Generation probabilities in a later analysis came from a VDJ recombination model fitted to out-of-frame rearrangements, and those results were checked against IGoR. Hypergeometric tests were used in a later analysis to score TCR-TCR, TCR-HLA and TCR-CMV co-occurrence, with a repertoire-size bias correction applied to the TCR pairs. False discovery rates were estimated in a later analysis by permuting HLA or CMV assignments 20 times. In a later analysis, co-occurring TCRs were grouped with DBSCAN, and TCRdist sequence similarity was added when clustering was performed within HLA-allele-positive subsets. Co-occurrence clustering excluded repertoires with fewer than 30,000 or more than 120,000 public chains, plus five with anomalous nucleotide sharing. Entries here come from immuneACCESS through TCRdb and include only in-frame sequences with V and J called. Some clones fail to appear in such tables; in the studies checked, an unresolved V gene covers under half of the shortfall, and the cause of the remainder is unknown. V and J calls and clone size are those listed in that table; D and trimming were worked out from the DNA. The sample includes roughly 120,000 clones, with roughly 82% observed a single time. The ten largest clones take up 9.5% to 15% of the sample.

To note about this clone: The antigen it recognizes is unknown. No base quality information exists; no much larger clone differs at one position.

In total, approximately 700 healthy bone marrow donors made up the cohort. At the time of sampling, all cohort members were nominally healthy, though unrecorded immune exposures were likely present. The donor tested CMV seropositive and was one of the 289 seropositive cohort members. A peripheral blood sample was provided by each donor, and peripheral blood mononuclear cells were used for TCR beta sequencing. The Qiagen DNeasy Blood Extraction Kit was used to extract genomic DNA from the blood cell samples. The sequenced sample was PBMCs. This clonotype was obtained from a woman in her forties in good health and CMV-seropositive.

The CDR3 protein is CASSETARYGNIIPLHF. The sequence in DNA is TGTGCCAGCAGTGAAACGGCGAGGTACGGGAATATAATACCCCTCCACTTT. The chain uses TRBV6-1 and TRBJ1-6, with the D gene uncertain. CDR1 and CDR2 are read off the germline V gene as MNHNS and SASEGT. The germline ends are 23 bases apart after V is trimmed by 2 bases and J by 12 bases. There are 17 amino acids in the CDR3, from cysteine to phenylalanine inclusive. This entry keeps only the CDR3 DNA: 51 bases, framed from base 1.